This TCR beta chain was sequenced in a study of cytomegalovirus exposure and HLA in healthy donors (dated by TCRdb to about 2017). Notes on the research overall: According to an earlier analysis of around 600 of the donors, roughly 180 million T cells yielded roughly 110 million unique TCR beta sequences and approximately 300 Gb of sequence data. Donor age, sex, ethnicity and CMV serostatus were compiled together with the repertoire data. The later analysis used no new phenotypic data to find candidate immune exposures, relying instead on TCR beta sequences and their occurrence across donors. The aim of the study was to test whether cataloging public T cell receptors could identify signatures of past pathogen exposure. HLA typing included class I and class II loci at four-digit resolution. Across 300 to 400 genotyped donors of the cohort, an average of roughly 250,000 unique TCR beta nucleotide sequences per donor were sequenced, and approximately 17% of those sequences were non-productive. Approximately 300 gigabases of sequencing data and 91 million or so unique TCR sequences made up an early release that covered under 750 HLA-typed donors. Of the approximately 370 genotyped donors, less than 90% were placed in the genetic ancestry cluster associated with self-reported Caucasian donors. To predict cytomegalovirus infection status, the study combined high-throughput TCR immunosequencing, statistical association of individual TCRs with disease status, and machine learning. A later analysis re-examined previously published TCR beta repertoires from more than 600 donors and added high-resolution HLA genotyping to investigate patterns of TCR occurrence. A later genetic analysis used genome-wide SNP genotypes for about 60% of the roughly 670 donors, treating that subset as a discovery cohort. The number of typed donors differed by locus: roughly 629-640 for A, B, C, DRB1 and DQB1; 522 for DQA1; 606 for DPA1; and around 450 for DPB1. The study profiled the T cell repertoires of fewer than 850 subjects by immunosequencing and related them to cytomegalovirus serostatus. Along with the approximately 700-subject first cohort, a separate validation cohort of over a hundred different subjects was used. In an earlier analysis of 587 of the donors, high-throughput TCR beta sequencing was used to judge whether each TCR beta V gene segment behaved as functional or pseudogenic. All discovery cohort repertoires had been generated on a single sequencing platform. Four or five DR-DQ haplotypes were handled as single units for association and clustering, since linkage in the cohort was strong.

A note on this clone: Its antigen target is currently unknown. Base qualities were left out, and no much larger clone turns up one base away.

The paper's findings and limits, for the study overall: Correlated functional status among segregating V segments might be attributable to linkage disequilibrium, but an unknown experimental factor could not be ruled out. A few of the identified cytomegalovirus-associated TCR beta chains were confirmed in vitro to be specific for cytomegalovirus antigens. A total of about 150 TCR beta chains were listed by the study as associated with cytomegalovirus. Most CMV-associated TCR beta chains appeared to be HLA-restricted in a later analysis, and the HLA associations seemed to be driven largely by CMV exposure. Because the 87-base-pair reads could not distinguish some IMGT-functional V segments, including TRBV6-2 and TRBV6-3, those segments were excluded. Assigning TCR associations to individual alleles was difficult when HLA alleles, especially DR and DQ, strongly co-occurred. The sequencing pipeline was judged likely to have produced a cluster of highly shared sequence variants as a technical artifact. The cohort was sequenced for TCR beta chains only, and without alpha or paired-chain data the features that could be detected were limited. An association between a missense DCLRE1C variant and V-gene and J-gene trimming of TCR beta chains was found in a later genetic analysis and replicated in an independent cohort. The authors suggested that the approach could potentially be generalized to other disease states and immunological phenotypes. In a later analysis, TCR association rates were found to vary across HLA loci, with the most associated TCRs seen for DRB1 alleles and the fewest for HLA-C alleles. Broadly in line with IMGT annotations, most TCR beta V segments showed up in productive rearrangements about 87% or about 30% of the time in an earlier analysis of around 550 of the donors. In both the original and validation cohorts, the classifier was reported to diagnose cytomegalovirus status with high specificity and sensitivity. Most TCR sequences were observed very rarely across donors, whereas some public TCRs were present in many individuals. The presence/absence analyses assumed that sequencing depth was roughly uniform across donors, and that assumption may not be true. Compared with the 666-donor mean, donors in an Asian-associated ancestry cluster had fewer N-insertions in productive TCRs, according to a later genetic analysis. Because some donors lacked HLA typing at each locus, the association tests relied only on the typed subset. Over 15 rarely observed V segments, including chromosome 9 orphons, were excluded from the earlier analysis of some 590 of the donors because counts were too low. A later analysis reported that several top co-occurrence clusters appeared linked to parvovirus B19, influenza, CMV and Epstein-Barr virus. In a later analysis, HLA-associated TCR beta chains were found to be more clonally expanded and to have lower generation probabilities than equally common non-associated chains. Specific HLA alleles were associated with 16,951 TCR beta sequences at a false discovery rate of 0.05 in a later analysis. Immune exposure information for the cohort was limited to CMV serostatus. A further reported finding was that TCR beta sequences accurately predicted the HLA-A and HLA-B alleles for most subjects in the first cohort.

The cohort was made up of about 670 healthy bone marrow donors. At the time of sampling, every cohort member was nominally healthy, though immune exposures that went unrecorded were likely present. The donor tested CMV seropositive and was one of the 289 seropositive cohort members. A peripheral blood sample was collected from each donor, and TCR beta sequencing was performed on peripheral blood mononuclear cells. Genomic DNA was extracted from the blood cell samples with the Qiagen DNeasy Blood Extraction Kit. Library method: the immunoSEQ multiplex PCR assay. For the multiplex PCR, a mixture combining 60 forward primers for TCR Vbeta segments and 13 reverse primers for TCR Jbeta segments was used. A multiplex PCR assay on genomic DNA amplified the CDR3 region of rearranged TCR beta genes. Amplified TCR beta libraries were sequenced as 87-base-pair reads on the Illumina HiSeq System. On the authors' methods: A later analysis counted approximately 76 million unique TCR beta chains across the 666 repertoires, and 9 million to 14 million of these chains were shared by at least two donors. A nearest-neighbor algorithm error-corrected the raw reads and collapsed the reads into unique sequences, merging closely related sequences to remove PCR and sequencing errors. CDR3 sequences were aligned to IMGT reference sequences to assign V, D and J gene segments. Each retained sequence needed at least a six-nucleotide match to both a V gene segment and a J gene segment. A rearrangement counted as productive if the CDR3 had no stop codons and remained in frame with V and J, and every other rearrangement counted as non-productive. Following IMGT convention, CDR3 was defined as the stretch from the second conserved V-encoded cysteine up to the conserved J-encoded phenylalanine. The earlier analysis of about 570 of the donors excluded any sequence lacking an unambiguous match to a single V gene segment. An earlier analysis of about 590 of the donors classified V segments as functional when productive rearrangements were above 56.7% and as segregating when the standard deviation between donors was above 5%. A statistical classification framework was developed to diagnose cytomegalovirus status using the catalog of TCR beta chain sequences. A later analysis assigned V and J genes by comparing TCR nucleotide sequences with IMGT/GENE-DB human TR gene sequences. The TCRdist pipeline was used in a later analysis to assign CDR3 sequences and most-parsimonious VDJ recombination scenarios. A later analysis defined each TCR beta chain by its CDR3 amino acid sequence plus V-gene family, and excluded reads lacking a unique V-gene family. In a later analysis, around 650 highly shared, low-generation-probability nucleotide sequences were removed to address suspected cross-contamination and a sequencing artifact. In a later analysis, a clonal expansion index for each public chain was calculated from normalized within-repertoire ranks of inferred template counts. A later analysis computed generation probabilities with a VDJ recombination model fitted to out-of-frame rearrangements, and checked the results against IGoR. In a later analysis, TCR-TCR, TCR-HLA and TCR-CMV co-occurrence was scored with hypergeometric tests, and a repertoire-size bias correction was applied to TCR pairs. In a later analysis, false discovery rates were estimated by permuting HLA or CMV assignments 20 times. In a later analysis, co-occurring TCRs were grouped using DBSCAN, with TCRdist sequence similarity added in when clustering inside HLA-allele-positive subsets. For co-occurrence clustering, repertoires with fewer than 30,000 or more than 120,000 public chains were excluded, along with four to six repertoires with anomalous nucleotide sharing. The immuneACCESS repertoire file appears here via TCRdb, limited to in-frame rearrangements. These files lack a portion of the clones; in checked studies, under half of the deficit traces to unresolved V genes, and the cause of the others is not known. V, J and clone size derive from that table, while D and trimming were established from the DNA sequence. A total of around 100,000 clones appear in this sample, 55% to 65% of them only once. In total, the top ten clones hold 3.5% to 4% of the sample.

Spanning cysteine to phenylalanine, the CDR3 consists of 15 amino acids. CDR3 DNA only is kept here, 45 bases in frame from base 1. The germline V gene sets CDR1 to MGHRA and CDR2 to YSYEKL. V drops 1 base and J drops 2 bases, leaving 12 bases in between. This TCR was recovered from a man aged 25-45 years in good health and CMV-seropositive. The sample consisted of PBMCs. The rearranged segments are TRBV4-1 and TRBJ2-7; tentative D gene TRBD2, with 5 bases matching. The DNA sequence follows: TGCGCCAGCAGCCAAGTTCGGACTTGGCCCTACGAGCAGTACTTC. Translated, it gives CASSQVRTWPYEQYF.